Given below is one TCR beta chain in context. Its antigen is not known. The data are from a study of tumor-infiltrating lymphocytes in primary liver carcinoma. Trimming took off 7 bases at V and 6 bases at J, with 14 bases between the two ends. The germline gives CDR1 SQVTM, CDR2 ANQGSEA. The CDR3 consists of 12 residues. It was from about 19-30 mg of unsorted bulk tissue that RNA and DNA were co-extracted. Researchers generated TCR beta cDNA from approximately 450 ng of total RNA, relying on a constant-region primer. A slightly modified ARM-PCR protocol with three nested multiplex PCR rounds produced these TCR beta libraries. In the first two PCR rounds, TRBV1-TRBV30 forward primers were paired with a C-beta reverse primer, and each round lasted around 10 cycles. Via MiXCR, TCRdb re-called the multiplex PCR reads, giving one row per CDR3 protein. The sample lists about 100,000 distinct CDR3 sequences, around 73% seen once, with more than 10% in the top ten.

The study, taken as a whole, reports: Between tumor regions, pairs overlapped more than tumor-adjacent and tumor-blood pairs did.

This TCR derives from a woman in her fifties or sixties with primary liver carcinoma and hepatitis B virus infection. Material for sequencing was liver tumor tissue from sampling region 2. Subset specified: tumor region T2, inferior pole. The chain has TRBV29-1 and TRBJ2-3; D could derive from TRBD1 or TRBD2 (5 bases each). CDR3 bases: TGCAGCGCCGATATGGGGGACGATACGCAGTATTTT. It codes for CSADMGDDTQYF.